This entry describes one TCR beta chain. Its antigen is not known. A junction boundary mismatches the germline segment, possibly from a read error. Sequencing was done on patients that had shown CD8+CD57+ cell expansion by flow cytometry. Blood samples were obtained from patients who had received no prior therapy. This CDR3 spans 14 amino acids. Germline V CDR1 and CDR2: SEHNR, FQNEAQ (reference sequence). This entry comes from a study of CD8+CD57+ T cells in acquired aplastic anemia. Study outcomes and limitations: In CD8+ cells, Simpson's diversity showed no significant difference between patients and controls.

Both TCR beta VDJ combination and CDR3 sequence profiling were carried out. Genomic DNA was the template for this profiling. TCRdb re-called the reads with MiXCR, one entry per CDR3 protein. The sample has 260,000 or so distinct CDR3 sequences; 82% are singletons. The origin of this receptor is a human donor with aplastic anemia. Material for sequencing was sorted CD4+, CD8+, or CD8+CD57+ T cells (not recorded which) from PBMCs. The V call is TRBV7-9, the J call TRBJ2-5; TRBD2 matches at 9 bases. The CDR3 here is CASSFLAGTTSEQF. CDR3 DNA sequence: TGTGCCAGCAGCTTCCTAGCGGGAACGACCTCCGAGCAGTTC. The whole variable domain, filled in from reference TRBV7-9 and TRBJ2-5, reads DTGVSQNPRHKITKRGQNVTFRCDPISEHNRLYWYRQTLGQGPEFLTYFQNEAQLEKSRLLSDRFSAERPKGSFSTLEIQRTEQGDSAMYLCASSFLAGTTSEQFGPGTRLLVL.